What follows are 24 T cell receptor beta chains derived from one specimen sequenced in a study of cytomegalovirus exposure and HLA in healthy donors. Amplification used 60 Vbeta primers and 13 Jbeta primers. The protocol was immunoSEQ multiplex PCR, while the TCRdb copy is restricted to in-frame clones and leaves out a portion. The sample holds a few hundred thousand clones, around 79% seen once. What was sequenced was PBMCs. The receptors shown here come from a girl aged 2 to 9 in good health and CMV-seronegative.

The CDR3 DNA reads as TGCGCCAGCAGCCAGGCCCGACAGGGAACAGGAAACACCATATATTTT. Translating gives CASSQARQGTGNTIYF. The rearrangement uses TRBV4-1 and TRBJ1-3; 7 bases map to TRBD1. The germline CDR1 and CDR2 sequences are MGHRA and YSYEKL. Unmatched junction bases numbered 9, after V lost 3 bases and J lost 4 bases. This CDR3 region has 16 residues.

The CDR3 sequence is CASSVGLRLAVTDTQYF. The CDR3 coding sequence is TGTGCCAGCAGCGTTGGGCTACGACTAGCGGTCACAGATACGCAGTATTTT. J is TRBJ2-3 and V is TRBV9; 9 bases map to TRBD2. CDR1 and CDR2 (germline): SGDLS, YYNGEE. Trimming cost V 2 bases and J 2 bases; bases outside gene matches: 9. CDR3 length: 17 residues.

V usage is TRBV6-1 and J usage is TRBJ1-5; D is undetermined. The V end lost 4 bases, the J end lost 3 bases, and 7 bases lay between the germline ends. The germline V gene has CDR1 MNHNS and CDR2 SASEGT. The CDR3 has 13 residues. This CDR3 reads CASSAGINQPQHF. CDR3 coding DNA: TGTGCCAGCAGTGCCGGGATCAATCAGCCCCAGCATTTT.

The V gene is TRBV5-6, the J gene TRBJ1-2, with D tentatively TRBD1 (5 bases). Trimming took 4 bases from V and 3 from J, leaving 13 bases between them. Germline CDR1 and CDR2: SGHDT and YYEEEE. This CDR3 comprises 14 residues. The CDR3, as DNA: TGTGCCAGCAGCCCTATAGGCAGGGACTATGGCTACACCTTC. This translates into CASSPIGRDYGYTF.

This clone was found a few times. DNA for the CDR3: TGTGCCAGCAGTTTACGGGGACTCTCCTACGAGCAGTACTTC. Translated, it gives CASSLRGLSYEQYF. The chain couples TRBV28 to TRBJ2-7; tentatively, D is TRBD2 (6 bases). This CDR3 has 14 amino acids. V dropped 2 bases and J dropped 0 bases, with 8 bases sitting between them. Germline-derived CDR1 and CDR2 are MDHEN and SYDVKM.

The chain combines TRBV4-1 with TRBJ2-1; no definite D call. Trimming removed 3 bases from V and 0 bases from J, with 9 bases in between. The germline V gene encodes CDR1 MGHRA and CDR2 YSYEKL. The CDR3 is 15 residues long. The CDR3 region is CASSQTKNSYNEQFF. The CDR3 DNA reads as TGCGCCAGCAGCCAGACAAAGAACTCCTACAATGAGCAGTTCTTC.

Points on this clone: In the same sample, other DNA sequences code for this CDR3. This chain joins TRBV6-5 and TRBJ2-1, with D unclear. The CDR3 covers 11 residues. The ends were cut back, 3 bases at V and 7 bases at J, with 4 bases in the middle. In germline, CDR1 is MNHEY, CDR2 SVGAGI. CDR3 in amino acids: CASSYRNEQFF. The CDR3 DNA reads as TGTGCCAGCAGTTATCGGAATGAGCAGTTCTTC.

This clone came up a few times. The genes are TRBV4-2 and TRBJ1-2; 9 bases map to TRBD1. This CDR3 has 15 residues. Germline V gene sequence: CDR1 LGHNA, CDR2 YNFKEQ. With V trimmed by 5 bases and J by 4 bases, 8 bases remained unmatched. The CDR3 DNA sequence: TGTGCCAGCAGCGCCCAGGACAGGGGCGGCTATGGCTACACCTTC. It specifies CASSAQDRGGYGYTF.

CDR3 nucleotides: TGTGCCAGCAGCGTAGGGACTAGCCCTAGCACAGATACGCAGTATTTT. Amino acid sequence: CASSVGTSPSTDTQYF. The chain employs TRBV9 and TRBJ2-3; 8 bases align to TRBD2. CDR1 is SGDLS, CDR2 YYNGEE, per germline. CDR3 length: 16 amino acids. The trim removed 0 bases at V and 0 bases at J, leaving 3 bases unmatched.

This clone has only a few counts. The chain couples TRBV6-5 to TRBJ2-7, with 7 bases fitting TRBD2. J lost 0 bases, V lost 6 bases, and 8 bases had no gene match. This CDR3 has 15 amino acids. Germline V lookup: CDR1 MNHEY, CDR2 SVGAGI. The chain's CDR3 is CASRLLAETSYEQYF. The CDR3 nucleotides read TGTGCCAGCAGACTCCTAGCGGAAACCTCCTACGAGCAGTACTTC.

The V call is TRBV13, the J call TRBJ1-6; tentatively, D is TRBD1 (5 bases). Trimming removed 5 bases from V and 4 bases from J, with 9 bases in between. The CDR3 totals 14 residues. Germline CDR1 reads PRHDT; CDR2 reads FYEKMQ (reference sequence). The CDR3 loop reads CASSLGQYNSPLHF. The CDR3 DNA is TGTGCCAGCAGCCTGGGGCAGTATAATTCACCCCTCCACTTT.

This rearrangement joins TRBV6-5 to TRBJ1-1; the D is unclear. Between the trimmed V and J ends, which lost 6 bases and 3 bases, there was a span of 8 bases. The CDR3 sequence is 12 residues long. Germline loops: CDR1 MNHEY, CDR2 SVGAGI. The CDR3 spells CASSRGDTEAFF. CDR3 sequence (DNA): TGTGCCAGCAGCCGCGGTGACACTGAAGCTTTCTTT.

V gene TRBV15 combines with J gene TRBJ2-7; 10 bases are a match to TRBD2. This CDR3 spans 16 amino acids. Germline V gene lookup returns CDR1 LNHNV and CDR2 YYDKDF (reference sequence). The V segment lost 0 bases and the J segment 7 bases; nucleotides outside the gene matches: 9. The CDR3 DNA follows: TGTGCCACCAGCAGAGACCCTAGCGGGAGTTTCGGGGAGCAGTACTTC. Translating it yields CATSRDPSGSFGEQYF.

This chain uses TRBV19 with TRBJ2-2, with 8 bases that match TRBD2. V was clipped by 2 bases and J by 4 bases; unmatched bases: 3. Germline V gene sequence: CDR1 LNHDA, CDR2 SQIVND (reference sequence). The CDR3 spans 15 residues. CDR3 amino acids: CASSISAGGTGELFF. CDR3 DNA sequence: TGTGCCAGTAGTATATCGGCGGGGGGCACCGGGGAGCTGTTTTTT.

The rearrangement links TRBV2 to TRBJ2-4, with 10 bases aligning to TRBD2. J was trimmed by 6 bases and V by 4 bases; bases with no gene match: 3. CDR1 is SNHLY, CDR2 FYNNEI, per germline. The CDR3 loop spans 14 amino acids. This CDR3 reads CASSGTSGRNIQYF. CDR3 bases: TGTGCCAGCAGTGGGACTAGCGGAAGAAACATTCAGTACTTC.

The chain uses TRBV14 and TRBJ2-2; D is possibly TRBD1 (5 bases). Trimming stripped 0 bases from V and 2 bases from J, with 10 bases between. Germline CDR1 and CDR2: SGHDN and FVKESK. The CDR3 is 16 residues long. CDR3 bases: TGTGCCAGCAGCCAAGATGGGCAGGGAAACACCGGGGAGCTGTTTTTT. Translating it yields CASSQDGQGNTGELFF.

This sequence joins TRBV13 and TRBJ1-5, with D uncertain. From germline, CDR1 is PRHDT and CDR2 FYEKMQ (reference sequence). Trimming took off 1 base at V and 6 bases at J, with 7 bases between the two ends. The CDR3 sequence is 13 residues long. The CDR3 nucleotides are TGTGCCAGCAGCTTAGCCGGAGGTCAGCCCCAGCATTTT. Amino acids: CASSLAGGQPQHF.

In its sample, this clone was seen once. The chain is built from TRBV6-6 and TRBJ2-2; 8 bases are a match to TRBD2. The CDR3 length is 13 residues. V lost 6 bases and J lost 8; bases outside the gene matches: 5. CDR1 MNHNY and CDR2 SVGAGI come from the germline V gene (reference sequence). Here the CDR3 DNA reads TGTGCCAGCAGGGCGGGAGGCCAGGGGGAGCTGTTTTTT. Its translation: CASRAGGQGELFF.

The chain combines TRBV7-9 with TRBJ2-1, with D hard to call. The CDR3 has 18 residues. V lost 7 bases and J 1 base, leaving 23 bases between the germline ends. Germline V lookup: CDR1 SEHNR, CDR2 FQNEAQ (reference sequence). The chain's CDR3 is CASTPFPRATRSYNEQFF. The DNA of the CDR3 is TGTGCCAGCACCCCTTTCCCCAGAGCGACGAGGTCCTACAATGAGCAGTTCTTC.

The DNA of the CDR3 is TGTGCCAGCAGCTTGGCAGGGGTCAATGAGCAGTTCTTC. Amino acids: CASSLAGVNEQFF. V usage is TRBV5-4 and J usage is TRBJ2-1, with D possibly TRBD1 on 6 matching bases. The CDR3 spans 13 residues. Germline CDR1 and CDR2: SGHNT and YYREEE (reference sequence). V gave up 0 bases and J gave up 6 bases, with 7 bases separating them.

The chain is built from TRBV7-6 and TRBJ1-2; no clear D. CDR1 is SGHVS, CDR2 FNYEAQ, per germline. Trimming left V 3 bases short and J 3 bases short, with 8 bases between. The CDR3 spans 13 residues. The chain's CDR3 is CASSFEEYYGYTF. The DNA of the CDR3 is TGTGCCAGCAGCTTCGAGGAATACTATGGCTACACCTTC.

This CDR3 is CASSEAGTGTRVFF. The CDR3 DNA follows: TGTGCCAGCAGTGAAGCGGGGACAGGGACGAGAGTTTTCTTT. The chain has TRBV6-1 and TRBJ1-1; the match to TRBD1 covers 9 bases. Germline values: CDR1 MNHNS, CDR2 SASEGT. J was trimmed by 13 bases and V by 0 bases; bases with no gene match: 9. The CDR3 covers 14 residues.

The V call is TRBV13, the J call TRBJ2-7; D might be TRBD2 (6 bases). Germline V CDR1 and CDR2: PRHDT, FYEKMQ (reference sequence). CDR3 size: 14 residues. Trimming removed 3 bases at V and 4 bases at J, with 13 bases between. In DNA, the CDR3 is TGTGCCAGCAGCTTTTCAGGCGGGAATTACGAGCAGTACTTC. It specifies CASSFSGGNYEQYF.

The chain is built from TRBV5-6 and TRBJ2-1, with D perhaps TRBD2 (6 bases). This CDR3 comprises 14 residues. With 0 bases removed from V and 9 bases from J, the gap between germline ends came to 13 bases. Germline assignment: CDR1 SGHDT and CDR2 YYEEEE. The CDR3 DNA sequence: TGTGCCAGCAGCTTGGGACTAGACAACGCTGAGCAGTTCTTC. It specifies CASSLGLDNAEQFF.